The rows below give T cell receptor beta chains drawn from one sample of a study of blood T cell repertoires in COVID-19. Repertoires were generated with immunoSEQ multiplex PCR, while TCRdb's copy carries only in-frame clones and drops some. The sample has fewer than 95,000 clones, approximately 90% seen once; the top ten hold about 15%. Source material: peripheral blood. The receptors come from a male donor with acute or convalescent COVID-19. CDR3s include the opening cysteine and the closing phenylalanine or tryptophan. A D gene is named only where the DNA matches it firmly. Not every row has a clone size; where given, it reads once, few, many or a size class.

D gene	V gene	J gene	clone size	CDR3 DNA	CDR3 protein
NA	TRBV19	TRBJ1-4	NA	TGTGCCAGTAGTCCCCGCCTTGACTACCTTAATGAAAAACTGTTTTTT	CASSPRLDYLNEKLFF
NA	TRBV7-9	TRBJ1-2	NA	TGTGCCAGCAGCGCAGGGTATGACGGCTACACCTTC	CASSAGYDGYTF
NA	TRBV24-1	TRBJ2-5	NA	TGTGCCACCAGTGATTCGACCATCGACAGCATGGCCCAGTACTTC	CATSDSTIDSMAQYF
NA	TRBV5-1	TRBJ2-3	NA	TGCGCCAGCAGCGGCGCATGGGGGGGGGCCCGCACAGATACGCAGTATTTT	CASSGAWGGARTDTQYF
TRBD1	TRBV5-1	TRBJ1-4	once	TGCGCCAGCAGCTCTATGGGACAGGGTAATGAAAAACTGTTTTTT	CASSSMGQGNEKLFF
TRBD1	TRBV11-2	TRBJ1-2	NA	TGTGCCAGCAGCTTACGCAGGGGGCCTCATGGCTACACCTTC	CASSLRRGPHGYTF
TRBD2	TRBV20-1	TRBJ2-1	NA	TGCAGTGCTAGTAGTCTAGCGGGGGCCCCTAGGGATGAGCAGTTCTTC	CSASSLAGAPRDEQFF
TRBD1	TRBV5-4	TRBJ1-6	NA	TGTGCCAGCAGAGGACAGGGAAACAATTCACCCCTCCACTTT	CASRGQGNNSPLHF
TRBD1	TRBV19	TRBJ1-2	NA	TGTGCCAGTAGTCCCTCAAGGGACAGGGAAACTGGCTACACCTTC	CASSPSRDRETGYTF
NA	TRBV6-5	TRBJ1-3	NA	TGTGCCAGCAGTTATCTCCAGGGAGGAAACACCATATATTTT	CASSYLQGGNTIYF
NA	TRBV19	TRBJ2-3	NA	TGTGCCAGTAGTACGACAGGTGTTAACACAGATACGCAGTATTTT	CASSTTGVNTDTQYF
TRBD1	TRBV7-8	TRBJ1-6	NA	TGTGCCAGCAGCTTGAACCAGGGGGCGGATAATTCACCCCTCCACTTT	CASSLNQGADNSPLHF
NA	TRBV19	TRBJ1-1	NA	TGTGCCAGTAGTATTCGGGGGGGGAACACTGAAGCTTTCTTT	CASSIRGGNTEAFF
TRBD1	TRBV6-4	TRBJ1-5	NA	TGTGCCAGCAGCCGGACAGGGGGCCAGCCCCAGCATTTT	CASSRTGGQPQHF
TRBD1	TRBV7-7	TRBJ2-2	NA	TGTGCCAGCAGCTGGGGACAGGGGTTCACCGGGGAGCTGTTTTTT	CASSWGQGFTGELFF
TRBD1	TRBV2	TRBJ2-4	NA	TGTGCCAGCAGCGCGCGGACAGGGGCCGGGCAACTAGCCAAAAACATTCAGTACTTC	CASSARTGAGQLAKNIQYF
NA	TRBV30	TRBJ1-1	NA	TGTGCCTGGAGTACTCAACAGGGCACTGAAGCTTTCTTT	CAWSTQQGTEAFF
NA	TRBV6-6	TRBJ1-2	NA	TGTGCCAGCATATTCGGGACACCTACTAACTATGGCTACACCTTC	CASIFGTPTNYGYTF
NA	TRBV15	TRBJ1-4	NA	TGTGCCACCAGCAACAGATACAATGAAAAACTGTTTTTT	CATSNRYNEKLFF
TRBD1	TRBV27	TRBJ1-1	NA	TGTGCCAGCAGTTTGAGGGACAGGGGTGAAGCTTTCTTT	CASSLRDRGEAFF
TRBD1	TRBV10-3	TRBJ1-2	NA	TGTGCCATCAGTGACAGGGACAGCTATGGCTACACCTTC	CAISDRDSYGYTF
TRBD1	TRBV19	TRBJ2-2	NA	TGTGCCAGTAGTACTCTAAACCGGGACAGGGCGAACACCGGGGAGCTGTTTTTT	CASSTLNRDRANTGELFF
NA	TRBV19	TRBJ2-7	NA	TGTGCCAGTAGTAGCGGACATTCCTACGAGCAGTACTTC	CASSSGHSYEQYF
NA	TRBV10-3	TRBJ2-1	NA	TGTGCCACTGTGGGGGGAAGCTCCTACAATGAGCAGTTCTTC	CATVGGSSYNEQFF
NA	TRBV27	TRBJ1-5	once	TGTGCCAGCAGTTTACGTTATAGCAATCAGCCCCAGCATTTT	CASSLRYSNQPQHF
NA	TRBV19	TRBJ2-3	NA	TGTGCCAGTATGGGCGGGGATACGCAGTATTTT	CASMGGDTQYF
NA	TRBV5-6	TRBJ1-2	NA	TGTGCCAGCAGCTACGGGACTCCCAGCGGTGGCTACACCTTC	CASSYGTPSGGYTF
TRBD2	TRBV6-5	TRBJ2-7	NA	TGTGCCAGCAGTTACTTAGGGAGGGACCTCCGCGAGCAGTACTTC	CASSYLGRDLREQYF
TRBD1	TRBV6-5	TRBJ1-3	NA	TGTGCCAGCACCCTACAGGGGATCTCTGGAAACACCATATATTTT	CASTLQGISGNTIYF
TRBD2	TRBV19	TRBJ2-1	NA	TGTGCCAGTAGTTCGGGACTAGCGGGGGGGAGGAATGAGCAGTTCTTC	CASSSGLAGGRNEQFF
NA	TRBV20-1	TRBJ1-6	NA	TGCAGTGCTAGAGTCGGGGCACCCCTCCACTTT	CSARVGAPLHF
NA	TRBV5-1	TRBJ2-1	once	TGCGCCAGCAAAACTAGTGTTTCCTACAATGAGCAGTTCTTC	CASKTSVSYNEQFF
NA	TRBV7-8	TRBJ2-7	NA	TGTGCCAGCAGCCTGACAGGCCCCATCTCCTACGAGCAGTACTTC	CASSLTGPISYEQYF
TRBD2	TRBV6-4	TRBJ2-3	NA	TGTGCCAGCAGTGTCCTAGCGGGGGAGAGAGATACGCAGTATTTT	CASSVLAGERDTQYF
TRBD1	TRBV6-6	TRBJ2-3	NA	TGTGCCAGCAATGACAGGGGAGCAGATACGCAGTATTTT	CASNDRGADTQYF
TRBD2	TRBV3-1/TRBV3-2	TRBJ2-5	NA	TGTGCCAGCAGACTAGCGGGGGGGAGAGGGACCCAGTACTTC	CASRLAGGRGTQYF
NA	TRBV5-1	TRBJ2-3	NA	TGCGCCAGCAGCTTGGACAGGGCGAGCACAGATACGCAGTATTTT	CASSLDRASTDTQYF
TRBD2	TRBV7-2	TRBJ2-1	NA	TGTGCCAGCAGCTCTAGCGGGGGGGCCTACAATGAGCAGTTCTTC	CASSSSGGAYNEQFF
NA	TRBV21-1	TRBJ1-1	NA	NA	CASRFGVGTEAFF
NA	TRBV7-2	TRBJ1-2	once	TGTGCCAGCAGCTTACCACATCTTAATGGCTACACCTTC	CASSLPHLNGYTF
NA	TRBV6-5	TRBJ1-2	NA	TGTGCCAGCAGTTACTCCTTCGGGAGCGGTAACTATGGCTACACCTTC	CASSYSFGSGNYGYTF
NA	TRBV11-2	TRBJ1-6	NA	TGTGCCAGCAGCATGGCAGGGGACTCACCCCTCCACTTT	CASSMAGDSPLHF
TRBD2	TRBV4-1	TRBJ2-5	NA	TGCGCCAGCAGCCAAGATCGAGGGTCTAGCGGGGGGGCCGGGTACCAAGAGACCCAGTACTTC	CASSQDRGSSGGAGYQETQYF
TRBD1	TRBV19	TRBJ1-2	NA	TGTGCCAGTAGTATCGGTGGACAGGGAGGTTATCGCTACACCTTC	CASSIGGQGGYRYTF
NA	TRBV19	TRBJ1-1	NA	TGTGCCAGTAGTATAGATCCCACTGTGCTTGAAGCTTTCTTT	CASSIDPTVLEAFF
NA	TRBV5-4	TRBJ2-1	NA	TGTGCCAGCAGCTTGGACGGGGTGTCCTACAATGAGCAGTTCTTC	CASSLDGVSYNEQFF
NA	TRBV6-6	TRBJ2-1	NA	TGTGCCACCTCACGCGGACAGTCCTACAATGAGCAGTTCTTC	CATSRGQSYNEQFF
TRBD1	TRBV9	TRBJ1-2	once	TGTGCCAGCAGCTCGAGGTCAACCCGGGACAGGGAGCTTCCTAACTATGGCTACACCTTC	CASSSRSTRDRELPNYGYTF
NA	TRBV30	TRBJ1-2	NA	TGTGCCTGGATATCGGGGAACTATGGCTACACCTTC	CAWISGNYGYTF
TRBD1	TRBV28	TRBJ1-2	NA	TGTGCCAGCAGTCCGGACAGGGTGGGAGGCTACACCTTC	CASSPDRVGGYTF
TRBD1	TRBV5-1	TRBJ1-6	NA	TGCGCCAGCAGCTCCGGGACAGAAAATTCACCCCTCCACTTT	CASSSGTENSPLHF
TRBD1	TRBV6-5	TRBJ1-3	NA	TGTGCCAGCAGCCGGGGACAGGGTAGCGGAAACACCATATATTTT	CASSRGQGSGNTIYF
NA	TRBV15	TRBJ2-2	NA	TGTGCCACCAGCAGAGGGCAGTTGAACACCGGGGAGCTGTTTTTT	CATSRGQLNTGELFF
NA	TRBV3-1/TRBV3-2	TRBJ1-1	NA	TGTGCCAGCAGCCAATCGACAGTGAACACTGAAGCTTTCTTT	CASSQSTVNTEAFF